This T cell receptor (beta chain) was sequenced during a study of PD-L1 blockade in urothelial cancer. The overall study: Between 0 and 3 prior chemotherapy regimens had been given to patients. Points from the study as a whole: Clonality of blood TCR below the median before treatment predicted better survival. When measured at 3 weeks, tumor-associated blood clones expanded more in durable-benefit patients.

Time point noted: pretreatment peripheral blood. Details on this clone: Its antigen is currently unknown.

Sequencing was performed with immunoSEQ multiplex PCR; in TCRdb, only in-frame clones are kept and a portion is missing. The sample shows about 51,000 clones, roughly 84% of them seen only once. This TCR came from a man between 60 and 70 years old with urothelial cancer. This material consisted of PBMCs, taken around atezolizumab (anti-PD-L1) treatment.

The CDR3 bases are TGTGCCAGCTCACCCTTTACAGGGGTGAACTATGGCTACACCTTC. It codes for CASSPFTGVNYGYTF. This sequence joins TRBV18 and TRBJ1-2, with 7 nucleotides matching TRBD1. J was trimmed by 2 bases and V by 3 bases; bases with no gene match: 6. CDR1 is KGHSH and CDR2 is LQKENI in the germline V gene. CDR3 length equals 15 residues.